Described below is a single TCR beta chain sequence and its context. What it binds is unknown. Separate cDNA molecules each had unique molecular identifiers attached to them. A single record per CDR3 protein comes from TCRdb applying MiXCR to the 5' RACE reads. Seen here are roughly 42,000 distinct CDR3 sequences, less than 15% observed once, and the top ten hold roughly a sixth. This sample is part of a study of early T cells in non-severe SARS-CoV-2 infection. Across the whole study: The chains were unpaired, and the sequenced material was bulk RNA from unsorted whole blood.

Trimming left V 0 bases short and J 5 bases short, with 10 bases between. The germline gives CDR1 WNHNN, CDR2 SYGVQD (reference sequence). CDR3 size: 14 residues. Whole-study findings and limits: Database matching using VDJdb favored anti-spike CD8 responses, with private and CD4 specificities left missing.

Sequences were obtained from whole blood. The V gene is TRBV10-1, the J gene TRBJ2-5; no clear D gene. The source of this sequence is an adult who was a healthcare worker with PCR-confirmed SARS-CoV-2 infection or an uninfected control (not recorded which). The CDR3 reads CASSESTVRETQYF. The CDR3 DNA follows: TGCGCCAGCAGTGAGTCGACCGTCCGGGAGACCCAGTACTTC.